The present entry profiles one TCR beta chain with its context. Ages ranged from about 18 to 100 years, with residence in about two dozen US areas. Two consecutive negative NP/OP PCR tests, clearance, or resolved symptoms defined Cohort 3 recovery. Clones were read by immunoSEQ multiplex PCR, and TCRdb kept only the in-frame ones, dropping some. The table has approximately 350,000 clones, 87% seen once; the top ten hold 2.5% to 3%. The data are from a study of blood T cell repertoires in COVID-19. Study-level background: Acute-phase and convalescent COVID-19 samples originated in the United States, Italy and Spain. Sources were T cells, B-cell-depleted T cells, or PBMCs; the material itself was cDNA or gDNA.

The CDR3 has 15 amino acids. Unmatched junction bases numbered 12, after V lost 4 bases and J lost 6 bases. Germline CDR1 SGHNT, CDR2 YYREEE (reference sequence). The source is a woman aged 25 to 39 who had recovered from COVID-19. This sequence joins TRBV5-4 and TRBJ2-7, with 8 positions matching TRBD1. What was sequenced was PBMCs or T cells enriched from blood (not recorded which). The CDR3, as DNA: TGTGCCAGCAGCCCGTGGGACAGGCCCGGGTTCGAGCAGTACTTC. Translation: CASSPWDRPGFEQYF.